This T cell receptor beta chain was sequenced during a study of blood T cell repertoires in COVID-19 (dated by TCRdb to 2020 to 2021). Study-wide context: Samples from collaborators originated in the United States, Italy and Spain and spanned both the acute and convalescent phases of COVID-19. The material from the prospective study consisted of cDNA or gDNA derived from T cells, B-cell-depleted T cells, or PBMCs. The dataset comprised deeply sampled blood TCRbeta repertoires from subjects exposed to, actively infected with, or recovered from COVID-19. The repertoires were released in a freely available public database meant as a resource for research on the immune response to SARS-CoV-2. Samples came from the ongoing ImmuneRACE study (first 160 participants) plus 1,254 subjects from 6 global collaborators. The sample metadata nearly always contained a de-identified subject ID, COVID-19 status, age in years and sex. Where available, HLA class I and class II types were obtained from metadata supplied by the sample provider rather than from assay-based typing.

Looking up the germline V gene yields CDR1 SNHLY and CDR2 FYNNEI. V is trimmed back by 6 bases and J by 6 bases, and the junction contains 11 bases that no gene match accounts for. Inclusive of the bounding cysteine and phenylalanine, the CDR3 is 15 residues long. Only the CDR3 part of the read is kept: 45 bases, read in frame from the first base. The full study reports these points: The quantity of clinical and demographic metadata differed by source and by participant and was supplied without curation.

TCRbeta CDR3 regions were amplified from genomic DNA using the immunoSEQ Assay, a bias-controlled multiplex PCR. The authors' analysis ran thus. The number of nucleated cells in each sample was estimated from the amplification of reference gene primers within the assay. To quantify the absolute abundance of each unique TCRbeta CDR3 rearrangement, sequence reads were collapsed and filtered. Productive Simpson clonality was computed per sample as the square root of Simpson's diversity index over productive rearrangements. TCRdb carries this immuneACCESS record with in-frame sequences only. Its versions omit some clonotypes, under half of them owing to an unresolved V gene in the studies checked, with the rest unexplained. D and trimming were read from the DNA, whereas the V and J calls and clone size are those reported in that table. The table for this sample lists approximately 290,000 clones; approximately 85% of them were counted only once. The ten largest clones capture 0.7% to 1% of the sample.

Details on this clone: This clone's antigen is unknown. Base qualities are not recorded, but no much larger clone differs from it by a single base.

At one collaborating source in Seattle, patients were enrolled during active infection and were followed longitudinally through the course of disease. Each collaborating institution followed its own protocols to collect whole blood in K2EDTA tubes. For TCRbeta analysis, collaborators shipped samples as frozen whole blood, isolated PBMCs, or DNA extracted from either of those sample types. Sequencing input: peripheral blood. The chain joins TRBV2 to TRBJ2-1, with 7 middle bases fitting TRBD2. This receptor was identified in a human donor with COVID-19, enrolled during active disease. The donor label of this sample is uncertain. At the DNA level, the sequence is TGTGCCAGCAGCGAGGGACTAATAACCCCCAATGAGCAGTTCTTC. The resulting protein is CASSEGLITPNEQFF. Full variable domain (CDR3 extended with the reference TRBV2 and TRBJ2-1 proteins): EPEVTQTPSHQVTQMGQEVILRCVPISNHLYFYWYRQILGQKVEFLVSFYNNEISEKSEIFDDQFSVERPDGSNFTLKIRSTKLEDSAMYFCASSEGLITPNEQFFGPGTRLTVL.